Each of the 7 T cell receptor beta chains below was sequenced from the same sample in a study of blood T cells in healthy people across ages. The use of a sample-barcoded 5' primer and a J-beta primer mix characterized a second PCR of about 6 to 12 cycles. TCRdb passed the 5' RACE reads through MiXCR, listing each CDR3 protein once. This sample has roughly 570,000 distinct CDR3 sequences; 27% occur once, and the top ten carry roughly 18%. Sample: blood. These receptors originate from a woman between 65 and 79 years old in good health.

This chain connects TRBV20-1 to TRBJ1-5, with 7 bases fitting TRBD1. Germline V gene sequence: CDR1 DFQATT, CDR2 SNEGSKA (reference sequence). The CDR3 totals 14 residues. V shed 4 bases, J shed 4 bases, and the junction held 7 bases outside the gene matches. CDR3 sequence reads: CSATHTGVNQPQHF. DNA for the CDR3: TGCAGTGCTACCCACACAGGGGTTAATCAGCCCCAGCATTTT.

A remark on this clonotype: Since no conserved phenylalanine or tryptophan closes the CDR3, a read error is the likely cause. The chain combines TRBV12-5 with TRBJ2-7; possible D gene TRBD2, 5 bases. Trimming left V 5 bases short and J 4 bases short, with 15 bases between. CDR3 length equals 14 residues. CDR1 is LGHNT and CDR2 is FRNRAP in the germline V gene. CDR3 nucleotide sequence: TGTGCTAGTGGTCGGGGAATAGACCATTACGAGCAGTACCTC. Translating it yields CASGRGIDHYEQYL.

This chain joins TRBV6-2 or TRBV6-3 and TRBJ1-5, with D tentatively TRBD1 (5 bases). Germline loops: CDR1 MNHEY, CDR2 SVGEGT. The CDR3 runs to 14 residues. V lost 5 bases and J lost 3, with 11 bases in between. The CDR3: CASSLDRHNQPQHF. The CDR3 DNA reads TGTGCCAGCAGTCTCGACAGACACAATCAGCCCCAGCATTTT.

This clonotype was seen a few times. The chain has TRBV5-1 and TRBJ1-1; TRBD1 is a possible D gene (6 bases). This CDR3 region has 14 residues. The V gene lost 7 bases and the J gene lost 6 bases, with 19 bases spanning the gap. Germline assignment: CDR1 SGHRS and CDR2 YFSETQ. The CDR3 bases are TGCGCCAGCGGAGGACAGACCTCACCAGCTGAAGCTTTCTTT. Protein sequence: CASGGQTSPAEAFF.

The chain employs TRBV6-6 and TRBJ2-7; 11 bases fit TRBD2. CDR1 is MNHNY, CDR2 SVGAGI, per germline (reference sequence). Trimming cost V 4 bases and J 2 bases; bases outside gene matches: 7. The CDR3 has 16 residues. CDR3 DNA sequence: TGTGCCAGCAGTTTAGCGGGGGGGCCCTTTCCCTACGAGCAGTACTTC. Amino acids: CASSLAGGPFPYEQYF.

This clonotype was seen a few times. V usage is TRBV11-3 and J usage is TRBJ2-5, with 7 bases aligning to TRBD1. V lost 9 bases to trimming and J lost 4 bases; unmatched junction nucleotides: 11. This CDR3 spans 14 amino acids. In germline, CDR1 is SGHNT, CDR2 YENEEA. CDR3 amino acids: CASSEQGTSETQYF. The CDR3 DNA sequence: TGTGCCAGTAGCGAACAGGGGACGTCAGAGACCCAGTACTTC.

The table lists this clonotype with a few counts. The chain couples TRBV5-1 to TRBJ2-5; D is undetermined. CDR1 and CDR2 from the germline V gene are SGHRS and YFSETQ. This CDR3 region has 14 residues. V was shortened by 4 bases and J by 5 bases, with 15 bases between the two germline ends. The chain's CDR3 is CASSPVGAEETQYF. The CDR3 nucleotides read TGCGCCAGCAGCCCCGTTGGTGCGGAGGAGACCCAGTACTTC.